This TCR beta chain comes out of a study of cytomegalovirus exposure and HLA in healthy donors. PCR amplification relied on 60 Vbeta primers (plus 13 Jbeta primers). TCRdb keeps only in-frame clones here, not all; method: immunoSEQ multiplex PCR. In the table there are about 120,000 clones, 17% of which are singletons. This clone has just a few counts. This receptor was identified in a female donor in good health and CMV-seropositive. The specimen was PBMCs.

The DNA of the CDR3 is TGTGCCAGCAGTAGGAGTTCGGGGGAGCAGTACTTC. Protein: CASSRSSGEQYF. The chain combines TRBV2 with TRBJ2-7; tentative D call: TRBD2 (5 bases). Germline lookup yields CDR1 SNHLY and CDR2 FYNNEI. CDR3 length: 12 amino acids. The germline V and J ends were trimmed by 5 bases and 7 bases, with 12 bases remaining between them.